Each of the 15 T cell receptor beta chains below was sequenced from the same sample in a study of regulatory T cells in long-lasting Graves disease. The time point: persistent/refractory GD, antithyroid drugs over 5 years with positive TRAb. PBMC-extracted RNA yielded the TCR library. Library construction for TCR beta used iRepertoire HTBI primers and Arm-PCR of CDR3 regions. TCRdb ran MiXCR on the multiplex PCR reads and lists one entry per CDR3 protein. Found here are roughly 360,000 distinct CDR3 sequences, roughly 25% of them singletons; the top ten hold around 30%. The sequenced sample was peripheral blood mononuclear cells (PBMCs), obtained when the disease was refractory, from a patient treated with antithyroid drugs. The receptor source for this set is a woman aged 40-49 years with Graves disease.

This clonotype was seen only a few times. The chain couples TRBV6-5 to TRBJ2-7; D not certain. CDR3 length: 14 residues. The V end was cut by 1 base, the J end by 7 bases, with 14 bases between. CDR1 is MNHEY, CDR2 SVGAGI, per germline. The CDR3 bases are TGTGCCAGCAGTTACTTTCCGGGTTCAGAGGAGCAGTACTTC. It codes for CASSYFPGSEEQYF.

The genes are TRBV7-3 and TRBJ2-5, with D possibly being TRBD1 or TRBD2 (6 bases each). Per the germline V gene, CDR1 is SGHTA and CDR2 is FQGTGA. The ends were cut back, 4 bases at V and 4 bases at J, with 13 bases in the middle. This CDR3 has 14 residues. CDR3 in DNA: TGTGCCAGCAGCTGGGGGCAGGGAGGAGAGACCCAGTACTTC. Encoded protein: CASSWGQGGETQYF.

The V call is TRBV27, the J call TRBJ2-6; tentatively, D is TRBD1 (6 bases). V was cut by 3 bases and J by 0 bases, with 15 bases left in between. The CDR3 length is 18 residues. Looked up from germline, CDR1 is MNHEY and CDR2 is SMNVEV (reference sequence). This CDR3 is CASSFGDRRYSGANVLTF. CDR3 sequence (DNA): TGTGCCAGCAGTTTTGGAGACAGGAGATACTCTGGGGCCAACGTCCTGACTTTC.

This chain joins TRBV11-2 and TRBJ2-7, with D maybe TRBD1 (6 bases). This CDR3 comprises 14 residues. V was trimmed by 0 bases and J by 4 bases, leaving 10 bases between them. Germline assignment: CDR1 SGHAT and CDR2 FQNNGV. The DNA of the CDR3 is TGTGCCAGCAGCTTAGAGTGGGGGCTTTACGAGCAGTACTTC. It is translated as CASSLEWGLYEQYF.

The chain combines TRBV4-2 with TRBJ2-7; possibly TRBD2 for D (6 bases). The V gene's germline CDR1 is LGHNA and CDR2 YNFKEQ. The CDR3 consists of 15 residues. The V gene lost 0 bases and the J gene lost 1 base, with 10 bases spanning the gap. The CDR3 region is CASSQDFGTSYEQYF. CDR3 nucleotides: TGTGCCAGCAGCCAAGATTTCGGGACTTCCTACGAGCAGTACTTC.

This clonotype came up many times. The CDR3 coding sequence is TGCGCCAGCAGCTACCTACAAGGCACAGGGACTGAAGCTTTCTTT. As protein: CASSYLQGTGTEAFF. The V call is TRBV5-1, the J call TRBJ1-1; tentatively, D is TRBD1 (6 bases). Germline assignment: CDR1 SGHRS and CDR2 YFSETQ. V was trimmed by 3 bases and J by 5 bases, leaving 17 bases between them. The CDR3 covers 15 residues.

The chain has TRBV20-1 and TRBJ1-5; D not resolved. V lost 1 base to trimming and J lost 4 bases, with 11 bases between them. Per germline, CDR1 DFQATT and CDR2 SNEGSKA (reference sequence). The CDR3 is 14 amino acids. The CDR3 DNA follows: TGCAGTGCTAGAGGGTTCGGACGAAATCAGCCCCAGCATTTT. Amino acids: CSARGFGRNQPQHF.

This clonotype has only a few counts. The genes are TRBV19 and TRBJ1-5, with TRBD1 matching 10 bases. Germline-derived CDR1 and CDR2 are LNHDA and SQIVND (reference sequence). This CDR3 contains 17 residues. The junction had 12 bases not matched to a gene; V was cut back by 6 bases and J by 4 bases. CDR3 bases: TGTGCCAGTAGGCAATCGGACAGGGGGGGGTCGAATCAGCCCCAGCATTTT. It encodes CASRQSDRGGSNQPQHF.

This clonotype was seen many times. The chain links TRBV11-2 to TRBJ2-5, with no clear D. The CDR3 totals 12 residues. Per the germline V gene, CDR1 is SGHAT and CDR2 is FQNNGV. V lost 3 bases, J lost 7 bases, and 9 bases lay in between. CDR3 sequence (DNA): TGTGCCAGCAGCTTTGTATTCGGGACCCAGTACTTC. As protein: CASSFVFGTQYF.

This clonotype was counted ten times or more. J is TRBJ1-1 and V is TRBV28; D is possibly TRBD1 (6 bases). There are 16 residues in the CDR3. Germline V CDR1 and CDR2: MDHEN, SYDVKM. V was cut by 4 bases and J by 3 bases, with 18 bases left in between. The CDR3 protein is CASSYLPRGEHTEAFF. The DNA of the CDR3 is TGTGCCAGCAGTTACTTACCTAGGGGGGAGCACACTGAAGCTTTCTTT.

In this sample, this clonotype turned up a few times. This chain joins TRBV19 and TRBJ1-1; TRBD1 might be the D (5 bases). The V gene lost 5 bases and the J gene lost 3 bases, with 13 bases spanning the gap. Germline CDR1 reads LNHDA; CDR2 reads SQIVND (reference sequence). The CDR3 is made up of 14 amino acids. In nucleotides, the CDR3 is TGTGCCAGTAGTCGCGGGGCGAAGGACACTGAAGCTTTCTTT. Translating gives CASSRGAKDTEAFF.

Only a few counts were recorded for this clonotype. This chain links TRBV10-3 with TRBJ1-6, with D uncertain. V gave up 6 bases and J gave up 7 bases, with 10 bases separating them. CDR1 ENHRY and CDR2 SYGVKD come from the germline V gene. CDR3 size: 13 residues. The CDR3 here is CAIRRDINSPLHF. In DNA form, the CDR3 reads TGTGCCATCAGGCGGGATATAAATTCACCCCTCCACTTT.

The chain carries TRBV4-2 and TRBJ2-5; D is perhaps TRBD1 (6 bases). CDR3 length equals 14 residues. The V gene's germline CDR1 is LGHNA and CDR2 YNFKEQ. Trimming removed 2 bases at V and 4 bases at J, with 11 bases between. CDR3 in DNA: TGTGCCAGCAGCCAACCTCAGGGGAGAGAGACCCAGTACTTC. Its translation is CASSQPQGRETQYF.

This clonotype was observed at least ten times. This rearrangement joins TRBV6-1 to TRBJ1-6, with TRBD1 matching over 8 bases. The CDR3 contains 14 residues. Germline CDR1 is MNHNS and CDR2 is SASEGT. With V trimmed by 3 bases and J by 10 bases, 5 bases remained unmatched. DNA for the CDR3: TGTGCCAGCAGTGAGAACAGGGGGAGGTCACCCCTCCACTTT. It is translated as CASSENRGRSPLHF.

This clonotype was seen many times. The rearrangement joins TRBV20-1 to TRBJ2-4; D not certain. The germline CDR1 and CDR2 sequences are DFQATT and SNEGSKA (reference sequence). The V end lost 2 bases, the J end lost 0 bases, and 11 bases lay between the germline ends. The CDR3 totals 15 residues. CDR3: CSARMAALAKNIQYF. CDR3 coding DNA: TGCAGTGCTAGAATGGCAGCCCTAGCCAAAAACATTCAGTACTTC.